The clone carrying this TCR beta chain showed up just once. This sample is part of a study of blood T cell repertoires in COVID-19. Study as a whole: PBMCs, B-cell-depleted T cells, or T cells were the source of the cDNA or gDNA that made up the material.

It was during active infection that Seattle patients were enrolled and then longitudinally followed. The CDR3 runs 15 residues. Losses at the gene ends were 2 bases for V and 2 bases for J; bases not matched to a gene: 2. Germline V gene data show CDR1 as MDHEN and CDR2 as SYDVKM. Measured with immunoSEQ multiplex PCR; TCRdb has only the in-frame clones, and not every one. The sample has under 400,000 clones, approximately 87% seen once. The source is a young woman with COVID-19, enrolled during active disease. This sequence joins TRBV28 and TRBJ1-5, with 8 bases fitting TRBD1. Sequencing input: peripheral blood. The CDR3 coding sequence is TGTGCCAGCAGTTTAAGCAGGGGGCGCAATCAGCCCCAGCATTTT. This codes for CASSLSRGRNQPQHF.